Following are 15 T cell receptor beta chains from one sample sequenced in a study of CD8+CD57+ T cells in acquired aplastic anemia. Patients selected for sequencing had displayed CD8+CD57+ cell expansion by flow cytometry. For CDR3 and TCR beta VDJ profiling, genomic DNA was the template used. TCRdb re-called the reads with MiXCR, one entry per CDR3 protein. The sample holds about 180,000 distinct CDR3 sequences, roughly three fifths seen once. The sequenced sample consisted of sorted CD4+, CD8+, or CD8+CD57+ T cells (not recorded which) from PBMCs. The receptors derive from a human donor with aplastic anemia.

This clonotype was seen repeatedly, ten times or more. The chain couples TRBV7-8 to TRBJ2-2, with TRBD1 matching 12 bases. This CDR3 is 17 amino acids long. The germline gives CDR1 SGHVS, CDR2 FQNEAQ. Trimming removed 5 bases from V and 7 bases from J; junction bases left unmatched: 11. The CDR3, as DNA: TGTGCCAGCAGCGTCAGACGGGACAGGGGGCTTAACGGGGAGCTGTTTTTT. Translating it yields CASSVRRDRGLNGELFF. Using reference TRBV7-8 and TRBJ2-2 for the parts outside the CDR3, the full variable domain is GAGVSQSPRYKVAKRGQDVALRCDPISGHVSLFWYQQALGQGPEFLTYFQNEAQLDKSGLPSDRFFAERPEGSVSTLKIQRTQQEDSAVYLCASSVRRDRGLNGELFFGEGSRLTVL.

The CDR3 nucleotides read TGTGCCAGCAGCTCCAACATTTTCAATCAGCCCCAGCATTTT. Amino acid sequence: CASSSNIFNQPQHF. V gene TRBV7-8 combines with J gene TRBJ1-5; no clear D. Germline CDR1 is SGHVS and CDR2 is FQNEAQ. V was pared by 4 bases and J by 3 bases, with 10 bases between. This CDR3 is built from 14 residues.

This clonotype was counted between two and nine times. The chain uses TRBV7-9 and TRBJ1-5; 9 bases line up with TRBD1. Germline loops: CDR1 SEHNR, CDR2 FQNEAQ (reference sequence). The CDR3 extends over 14 amino acids. The J segment lost 5 bases and the V segment lost 3 bases, leaving 2 bases of the junction unmatched. In nucleotides, the CDR3 is TGTGCCAGCAGCTTCGGACAGGGGCATCAGCCCCAGCATTTT. Translated: CASSFGQGHQPQHF. The full variable domain, its missing parts supplied by reference TRBV7-9 and TRBJ1-5, is DTGVSQNPRHKITKRGQNVTFRCDPISEHNRLYWYRQTLGQGPEFLTYFQNEAQLEKSRLLSDRFSAERPKGSFSTLEIQRTEQGDSAMYLCASSFGQGHQPQHFGDGTRLSIL.

This clonotype has just one count. J is TRBJ2-7 and V is TRBV20-1, with 11 bases matching TRBD1. Germline trimming cut 6 bases from V and 3 bases from J; bases unmatched to any gene: 7. From germline, CDR1 is DFQATT and CDR2 SNEGSKA (reference sequence). This CDR3 spans 14 amino acids. The CDR3 DNA reads TGCAGTGCCAGGGGACAGGGGGTTATCTACGAGCAGTACTTC. Protein: CSARGQGVIYEQYF.

This clonotype appeared a single time. As DNA, the CDR3 is TGTGCCACCAGTGACCCCGGACAGGGCTATGGCTACACCTTC. Translation gives CATSDPGQGYGYTF. The chain links TRBV24-1 to TRBJ1-2, with 8 bases lining up with TRBD1. J lost 4 bases, V lost 4 bases, and 4 bases had no gene match. The germline V gene has CDR1 KGHDR and CDR2 SFDVKD. The CDR3 sequence is 14 residues long.

The chain employs TRBV7-9 and TRBJ2-7; 10 nucleotides match TRBD2. V shed 4 bases and J 3 bases; nucleotides not matched to a gene: 6. Germline loops: CDR1 SEHNR, CDR2 FQNEAQ (reference sequence). The CDR3 extends over 15 amino acids. DNA of the CDR3: TGTGCCAGCAGCTGGACTAGCGGAACAATCTACGAGCAGTACTTC. Amino acid sequence: CASSWTSGTIYEQYF.

This clonotype turned up a few times. The CDR3 sequence is CASSERRVVTQYF. Here the CDR3 DNA reads TGTGCCAGCAGTGAAAGGAGGGTCGTTACGCAGTATTTT. The rearrangement uses TRBV2 and TRBJ2-3, with D possibly TRBD2 on 6 matching bases. V lost 2 bases, J lost 8 bases, and 11 bases lay in between. Germline V gives CDR1 SNHLY, CDR2 FYNNEI. The CDR3 spans 13 residues.

The chain is built from TRBV7-6 and TRBJ1-6, with 7 bases identical to TRBD1. The V gene's germline CDR1 is SGHVS and CDR2 FNYEAQ. V dropped 5 bases and J dropped 7; count of bases not matched to a gene: 8. The CDR3 loop spans 15 amino acids. CDR3 loop: CASSERQGGNSPLHF. The CDR3 bases are TGTGCCAGCAGCGAGAGACAGGGTGGCAATTCACCCCTCCACTTT. Using reference TRBV7-6 and TRBJ1-6 for the parts outside the CDR3, the full variable domain is GAGVSQSPRYKVTKRGQDVALRCDPISGHVSLYWYRQALGQGPEFLTYFNYEAQQDKSGLPNDRFSAERPEGSISTLTIQRTEQRDSAMYRCASSERQGGNSPLHFGNGTRLTVT.

Only a few counts were recorded for this clonotype. This chain connects TRBV25-1 to TRBJ2-3; D remains ambiguous. The V end was cut by 4 bases, the J end by 0 bases, with 2 bases between. Germline V gene sequence: CDR1 MGHDK, CDR2 SYGVNS. The CDR3 is made up of 12 amino acids. In DNA, the CDR3 is TGTGCCAGCAGTGGGAGCACAGATACGCAGTATTTT. This encodes CASSGSTDTQYF.

The genes are TRBV7-8 and TRBJ2-6, with D maybe TRBD1 (5 bases). This CDR3 contains 15 residues. The V end lost 6 bases, the J end lost 0 bases, and 9 bases lay between the germline ends. Germline lookup yields CDR1 SGHVS and CDR2 FQNEAQ. This CDR3 reads CASSRDSSGANVLTF. For the CDR3, the DNA is TGTGCCAGCAGTCGAGACAGCTCTGGGGCCAACGTCCTGACTTTC. The full variable domain, its missing parts supplied by reference TRBV7-8 and TRBJ2-6, is GAGVSQSPRYKVAKRGQDVALRCDPISGHVSLFWYQQALGQGPEFLTYFQNEAQLDKSGLPSDRFFAERPEGSVSTLKIQRTQQEDSAVYLCASSRDSSGANVLTFGAGSRLTVL.

The chain is built from TRBV5-1 and TRBJ2-7, with TRBD2 as a possible D gene (5 bases). This CDR3 has 14 residues. Trimming removed 5 bases at V and 7 bases at J, with 19 bases between. Germline V lookup: CDR1 SGHRS, CDR2 YFSETQ. The CDR3 region is CASSSGETVVEQYF. In DNA form, the CDR3 reads TGCGCCAGCAGTTCCGGGGAGACCGTTGTGGAGCAGTACTTC. The full variable domain, with the rest looked up from reference TRBV5-1 and TRBJ2-7, is KAGVTQTPRYLIKTRGQQVTLSCSPISGHRSVSWYQQTPGQGLQFLFEYFSETQRNKGNFPGRFSGRQFSNSRSEMNVSTLELGDSALYLCASSSGETVVEQYFGPGTRLTVT.

A note on this clonotype: One base away lies a much larger clone, so this may be a sequencing read error. The chain combines TRBV27 with TRBJ2-7, with D maybe TRBD2 (5 bases). Germline V CDR1 and CDR2: MNHEY, SMNVEV (reference sequence). Trimming shortened V by 5 bases and J by 7 bases, and 15 bases separated the two germline ends. The CDR3 runs to 13 residues. The CDR3 loop reads CASSRGLLEEQYF. Written as DNA, the CDR3 is TGTGCCAGCAGTAGAGGGCTCCTGGAGGAGCAGTACTTC.

This chain links TRBV9 with TRBJ1-1; 9 nucleotides agree with TRBD1. CDR3 size: 15 residues. V lost 4 bases to trimming and J lost 0 bases; unmatched junction nucleotides: 4. In germline, CDR1 is SGDLS, CDR2 YYNGEE. Here the CDR3 DNA reads TGTGCCAGCAGCCCCCGGACAGGGGTGAACACTGAAGCTTTCTTT. It codes for CASSPRTGVNTEAFF.

This clonotype was detected ten times or more. The V call is TRBV20-1, the J call TRBJ1-5; the D is unclear. Germline assignment: CDR1 DFQATT and CDR2 SNEGSKA (reference sequence). The CDR3 is made up of 14 amino acids. V shed 6 bases and J shed 0 bases, with 12 bases lying between them. CDR3 nucleotides: TGCAGTGCCTTTTCTTCAAATAGCAATCAGCCCCAGCATTTT. Its protein is CSAFSSNSNQPQHF.

This clonotype occurred a few times. The chain links TRBV30 to TRBJ1-1; perhaps TRBD1 as D (5 bases). The CDR3 has 14 amino acids. Trimming pared 0 bases from V and 3 bases from J, leaving 11 bases between. The germline gives CDR1 GTSNPN, CDR2 SVGIG (reference sequence). The DNA for the CDR3 is TGTGCCTGGAGTGTATCTCGGGGGTACACTGAAGCTTTCTTT. This gives the protein CAWSVSRGYTEAFF.